A selection of T cell receptor beta chains follows, all from one sample in a study of siplizumab effects on memory and regulatory T cells. Only in-frame clones appear in the TCRdb table, and some are missing; sequencing was by immunoSEQ multiplex PCR. Among roughly 120,000 clones listed, around nine tenths were seen once. The sample taken for sequencing was CD4+ T cells sorted from blood. The receptor set was obtained from a human donor in good health. CDR3s include the opening cysteine and the closing phenylalanine or tryptophan. D genes are given only for firm matches. The size field is filled for only some rows; it gives once, few, many or a size class.

>TRBD2|NA|TRBV4-1|TRBJ2-7
CASSQLNILAGGLFEQYF
TGCGCCAGCAGCCAACTAAATATACTAGCGGGGGGGCTATTCGAGCAGTACTTC
>NA|NA|TRBV9|TRBJ2-5
CASSVGGALGTQYF
TGTGCCAGCAGCGTAGGAGGGGCGCTGGGGACCCAGTACTTC
>NA|NA|TRBV11-3|TRBJ2-2
CASSWDTGELFF
TGTGCCAGCAGCTGGGACACCGGGGAGCTGTTTTTT
>NA|NA|TRBV18|TRBJ1-1
CASSPGSPGTEAFF
TGTGCCAGCTCACCCGGGTCACCAGGAACTGAAGCTTTCTTT
>NA|NA|TRBV15|TRBJ1-5
CATTGTRNQPQHF
TGTGCCACCACCGGGACAAGGAATCAGCCCCAGCATTTT
>NA|NA|TRBV18|TRBJ1-5
CASSQRLNQPQHF
TGTGCCAGCTCACAACGACTCAATCAGCCCCAGCATTTT
>TRBD1|few|TRBV12-5|TRBJ1-6
CASGLIPGQGNSPLHF
TGTGCTAGTGGTTTGATCCCGGGACAGGGTAATTCACCCCTCCACTTT
>TRBD1|NA|TRBV5-5|TRBJ1-2
CASSGDRDGGGHGYTF
TGTGCCAGCAGCGGGGACAGGGACGGAGGAGGACATGGCTACACCTTC
>TRBD1|NA|TRBV18|TRBJ2-7
CASSPPGQVFEQYF
TGTGCCAGCTCACCGCCGGGACAGGTCTTCGAGCAGTACTTC
>TRBD1|NA|TRBV6-1|TRBJ2-1
CASSKDRGPYNEQFF
TGTGCCAGCAGCAAGGACAGGGGACCCTACAATGAGCAGTTCTTC
>TRBD1|NA|TRBV6-5|TRBJ2-1
CASNRRQGIDEQFF
TGTGCCAGCAATAGGCGACAGGGAATCGATGAGCAGTTCTTC
>NA|NA|TRBV7-2|TRBJ2-7
CASSLGRTVASYEQYF
TGTGCCAGCAGCTTAGGTCGGACAGTAGCTTCCTACGAGCAGTACTTC
>TRBD1|NA|TRBV7-2|TRBJ2-7
CASSPTGGRYEQYF
TGTGCCAGCAGCCCGACAGGGGGCAGGTACGAGCAGTACTTC
>TRBD2|NA|TRBV5-1|TRBJ2-1
CASSYSGSSYNEQFF
TGCGCCAGCAGCTATAGCGGGAGCTCCTACAATGAGCAGTTCTTC
>NA|NA|TRBV2|TRBJ1-4
CASSEVIGTNEKLFF
TGTGCCAGCAGTGAAGTGATTGGAACTAATGAAAAACTGTTTTTT
>NA|NA|TRBV6-1|TRBJ1-1
CASSATGNTEAFF
TGTGCCAGCAGTGCGACAGGGAACACTGAAGCTTTCTTT
>NA|NA|TRBV6-1|TRBJ2-7
CASTAVYEQYF
TGTGCCAGCACGGCGGTTTACGAGCAGTACTTC
>TRBD2|NA|TRBV2|TRBJ2-5
CASKTSGSDVTQYF
TGTGCCAGCAAGACTAGCGGGTCCGATGTTACCCAGTACTTC
>NA|once|TRBV6-1|TRBJ1-3
CASTGRGASGNTIYF
TGTGCCAGCACCGGACGGGGGGCCTCTGGAAACACCATATATTTT
>NA|once|TRBV4-1|TRBJ1-2
CASSQARTGTSGYTF
TGCGCCAGCAGCCAAGCTCGGACCGGGACGTCTGGCTACACCTTC
>NA|NA|TRBV7-8|TRBJ2-6
CASSLGLESGANVLTF
TGTGCCAGCAGCCTAGGGCTAGAATCTGGGGCCAACGTCCTGACTTTC
>NA|NA|TRBV5-1|TRBJ2-7
CASSLLTLSYEQYF
TGCGCCAGCAGCTTGCTTACGCTCTCCTACGAGCAGTACTTC
>NA|NA|TRBV19|TRBJ2-3
CASSQTGKSGTDTQYF
TGTGCCAGTAGCCAGACAGGAAAAAGCGGCACAGATACGCAGTATTTT
>NA|NA|TRBV6-5|TRBJ2-7
CASRGASYEQYF
TGTGCCAGCAGGGGGGCATCCTACGAGCAGTACTTC
>TRBD2|NA|TRBV19|TRBJ2-7
CASSIDGLAGVEQYF
TGTGCCAGTAGTATAGATGGACTAGCGGGGGTCGAGCAGTACTTC
>NA|NA|TRBV5-6|TRBJ2-7
CASSLYTGSRVGQYF
TGTGCCAGCAGCTTGTACACAGGGAGCCGGGTTGGGCAGTACTTC
>TRBD2|NA|TRBV7-3|TRBJ2-2
CASGREGSALTGELFF
TGTGCCAGCGGGAGGGAAGGCTCTGCCCTCACCGGGGAGCTGTTTTTT
>NA|NA|TRBV10-3|TRBJ1-2
CAISESEGNYGYTF
TGTGCCATCAGTGAGTCTGAGGGAAACTATGGCTACACCTTC
>NA|few|TRBV6-6|TRBJ1-5
CASSYLAGLKWPQHF
TGTGCCAGCAGTTACCTGGCAGGCCTAAAATGGCCCCAGCATTTT
>NA|NA|TRBV30|TRBJ2-5
CAWSVRPKETQYF
TGTGCCTGGAGTGTACGTCCCAAAGAGACCCAGTACTTC
>NA|NA|TRBV25-1|TRBJ2-1
CASSDELSSYNEQFF
TGTGCCAGCAGTGATGAGTTGAGCTCCTACAATGAGCAGTTCTTC